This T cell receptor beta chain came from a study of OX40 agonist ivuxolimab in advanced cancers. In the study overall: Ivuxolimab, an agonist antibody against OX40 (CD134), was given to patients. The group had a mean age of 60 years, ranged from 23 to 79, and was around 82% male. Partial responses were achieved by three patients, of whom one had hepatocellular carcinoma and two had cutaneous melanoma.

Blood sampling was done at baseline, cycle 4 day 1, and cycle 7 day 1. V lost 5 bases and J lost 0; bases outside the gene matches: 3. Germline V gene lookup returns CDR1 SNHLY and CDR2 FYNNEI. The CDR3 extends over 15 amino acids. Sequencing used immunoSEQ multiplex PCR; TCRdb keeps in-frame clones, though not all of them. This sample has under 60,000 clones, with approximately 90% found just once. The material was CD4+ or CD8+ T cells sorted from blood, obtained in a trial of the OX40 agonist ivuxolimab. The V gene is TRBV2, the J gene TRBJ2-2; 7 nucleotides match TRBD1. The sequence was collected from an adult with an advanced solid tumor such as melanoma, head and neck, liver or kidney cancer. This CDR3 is CASSSQGANTGELFF. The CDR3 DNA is TGTGCCAGCAGTTCGCAGGGGGCGAACACCGGGGAGCTGTTTTTT.